This TCR beta chain came from a study of a mutant IDH1 vaccine in newly diagnosed glioma (dated by TCRdb to the early 2020s). Study-wide context: Across visits V03 through V10, patients got a total of eight vaccinations, given in weeks 1, 3, 5, 7, 11, 15, 19 and 23. Vaccination was initiated 4-6 weeks after radiotherapy alone, or concurrently with temozolomide cycles in the chemotherapy-containing groups. Of the roughly 33 treated patients, roughly 62% were male and approximately 38% were female, and the mean age was roughly 40 years. Prior to enrollment, patients had been given standard therapy consisting of radiotherapy alone, temozolomide alone, or radiochemotherapy with temozolomide, with the combination given to most patients. Peripheral blood samples were drawn at six visits, namely V03 (baseline), V05, V07, V10, V12 and V13. For exploratory analyses, longitudinal TCRB deep sequencing was carried out in approximately 25 treated patients wherever samples were available.

Concerning this clone: Its specific antigen is unknown. Per-base quality was not reported, and no clone a single base away is much larger than it.

Measured from the cysteine to the phenylalanine, the CDR3 is 18 residues long. Only the CDR3 DNA stays, 54 bases, in frame from base 1. Clipping removes 4 bases from V and 5 bases from J, with 12 as the unmatched junction base count. From a lookup of the germline V gene, CDR1 and CDR2 are SGHTA and FQGTGA. What the research found in general, with its limitations: Immune responses induced by the vaccine were seen in roughly 95% of patients across multiple MHC alleles. Changes in the top peripheral T cell clonotypes picked up by TCRB sequencing did not appear to be linked to pseudoprogression. The authors noted that analyses of patient blood samples could not be reproduced because of sample limitations. PBMC samples for TCRB deep sequencing were selected based on availability.

What the time point label conveys for this sample: week 11, during vaccination. Each vaccine dose, consisting of 300 ug of a 20-mer mutant IDH1 peptide in Montanide, was administered subcutaneously with topical imiquimod. Newly diagnosed WHO grade 3 or 4 IDH1-mutant astrocytomas showing loss of nuclear ATRX were present in the donors. The samples were drawn from NOA16, a multicentre, single-arm, open-label phase I trial in Germany that tested a mutant IDH1 peptide vaccine in humans for the first time. Genomic DNA for TCRB sequencing was isolated from EDTA blood with the DNeasy Blood and Tissue Kit. The library was obtained by the immunoSEQ multiplex PCR assay. The hsTCRB Kit was used according to the manufacturer's protocol to amplify rearranged TCR beta chain sequences. TCRB libraries were sequenced on an Illumina MiSeq. In the original analysis: The kit vendor's proprietary platform handled demultiplexing, trimming and gene mapping. The clones in this table, taken by TCRdb from immuneACCESS, are in-frame only. Not every clone is retained; where verified, under half of the shortfall comes from an unresolved V gene, and the cause of the rest is unknown. V and J calls and clone size are those listed in that table; D and trimming were worked out from the DNA. The sample table records 110,000 or so clones; roughly 90% of these occur just once. The top ten clones comprise roughly 0.55% of the sample.

The sequence came from a woman aged 50 to 65 with glioma. The V gene is TRBV7-3 and the J gene is TRBJ2-1; 12 junctional bases match TRBD1. This specimen was PBMCs, taken from a glioma patient whose treatment included an IDH1 peptide vaccine. In nucleotide form, the sequence is TGTGCCAGCAGCTCCCCGGGGTGGGGACAGGGGGCGAACAATGAGCAGTTCTTC. The encoded protein is CASSSPGWGQGANNEQFF.